Each of the 13 T cell receptor beta chains below was sequenced from the same sample in a study of beta chain features in type 1 diabetes. Study-wide results and limits: TCRB CDR3s from Type 1 diabetes patients were moderately but significantly shorter in all four CD4+ subsets.

The entirety of the isolated RNA underwent reverse transcription, so expressed TCRB transcripts were sequenced. Data came from immunoSEQ multiplex PCR; TCRdb stores just in-frame clones and leaves some out. The profile covers over 600,000 clones, with approximately 13% appearing a single time and more than 0.1% taken by the ten largest. Their cognate antigens are unknown. Sequencing was performed on naive CD4+ T cells from blood. These receptors were taken from a man younger than 45 with type 1 diabetes.

The chain carries TRBV27 and TRBJ2-5; D call uncertain. The germline gives CDR1 MNHEY, CDR2 SMNVEV (reference sequence). The CDR3 totals 15 residues. Trimming cost V 0 bases and J 5 bases, with 13 bases left between them. CDR3 DNA sequence: TGTGCCAGCAGTTTATCATGGGGTTTGGGGGAGACCCAGTACTTC. Protein sequence: CASSLSWGLGETQYF.

This sequence joins TRBV4-3 and TRBJ2-1; TRBD2 agrees at 9 bases. CDR3 size: 15 residues. Trimming at V came to 5 bases and at J to 4 bases, leaving 6 bases not matched to a gene. Germline V gene lookup returns CDR1 LGHNA and CDR2 YSLEER. The DNA for the CDR3 is TGCGCCAGCAGCTTCCGACTAGCGGCTTACAATGAGCAGTTCTTC. It encodes CASSFRLAAYNEQFF.

This clone was found a few times. The rearrangement joins TRBV6-5 to TRBJ2-6; D is unresolved. CDR1 is MNHEY, CDR2 SVGAGI, per germline. CDR3 length: 15 amino acids. The V end was cut by 2 bases, the J end by 1 base, with 6 bases between. CDR3 loop: CASSYDDSGANVLTF. The CDR3 DNA reads as TGTGCCAGCAGTTACGATGATTCTGGGGCCAACGTCCTGACTTTC.

This clone was observed a few times. The chain combines TRBV5-1 with TRBJ2-7, with TRBD1 matching over 11 bases. Germline V gene lookup returns CDR1 SGHRS and CDR2 YFSETQ. With 4 bases clipped from V and 5 bases from J, the junction kept 11 bases outside the gene matches. The length of the CDR3 is 16 residues. The CDR3 region is CASSPNPGQGGHEQYF. Here the CDR3 DNA reads TGCGCCAGCAGCCCGAACCCGGGACAGGGGGGCCACGAGCAGTACTTC.

This clone showed up just a few times. The V and J genes are TRBV19 and TRBJ1-2; the D gene is possibly TRBD1 (5 bases). Germline-derived CDR1 and CDR2 are LNHDA and SQIVND (reference sequence). This CDR3 is 14 amino acids long. Between the trimmed V and J ends, which lost 8 bases and 0 bases, there was a span of 13 bases. The CDR3 protein is CASHVQGTNYGYTF. The CDR3 nucleotides are TGTGCCAGTCACGTCCAGGGAACTAACTATGGCTACACCTTC. Full variable domain (missing parts from reference TRBV19 and TRBJ1-2): DGGITQSPKYLFRKEGQNVTLSCEQNLNHDAMYWYRQDPGQGLRLIYYSQIVNDFQKGDIAEGYSVSREKKESFPLTVTSAQKNPTAFYLCASHVQGTNYGYTFGSGTRLTVV.

This clone was observed a handful of times. The chain employs TRBV7-3 and TRBJ1-1; the D gene is possibly TRBD1 (6 bases). V was pared by 5 bases and J by 10 bases, with 14 bases between. Germline CDR1 SGHTA, CDR2 FQGTGA. This CDR3 contains 12 residues. CDR3 coding DNA: TGTGCCAGCAGCCCCTCCGGGGGGCGAGCTTTCTTT. It yields the protein CASSPSGGRAFF.

This clone was counted between two and nine times. The chain is built from TRBV19 and TRBJ2-5; D is perhaps TRBD1 (5 bases). This CDR3 has 12 amino acids. The germline V gene has CDR1 LNHDA and CDR2 SQIVND (reference sequence). The V and J ends lost 5 bases and 5 bases respectively, with 9 bases between them. DNA for the CDR3: TGTGCCAGTAGTCAGGGCTGGGAGACCCAGTACTTC. Translated, it gives CASSQGWETQYF.

The chain uses TRBV14 and TRBJ2-2; either TRBD1 or TRBD2 may fit D (5 bases each). The CDR3 runs 16 residues. Germline V lookup: CDR1 SGHDN, CDR2 FVKESK. Trimming pared 4 bases from V and 4 bases from J, leaving 16 bases between. CDR3 region: CASSPRSGTGTGELFF. The CDR3 bases are TGTGCCAGCAGCCCCCGGTCAGGGACCGGCACCGGGGAGCTGTTTTTT. The full variable domain, rest sourced from reference TRBV14 and TRBJ2-2, is EAGVTQFPSHSVIEKGQTVTLRCDPISGHDNLYWYRRVMGKEIKFLLHFVKESKQDESGMPNNRFLAERTGGTYSTLKVQPAELEDSGVYFCASSPRSGTGTGELFFGEGSRLTVL.

The chain combines TRBV30 with TRBJ2-7, with D uncertain. The CDR3 spans 12 residues. CDR1 is GTSNPN, CDR2 SVGIG, per germline (reference sequence). V lost 2 bases, J lost 2 bases, and 7 bases lay in between. In nucleotides, the CDR3 is TGTGCCTGGAGTATAACAGCCTACGAGCAGTACTTC. As protein: CAWSITAYEQYF. Filled out from reference TRBV30 and TRBJ2-7, the complete variable domain reads SQTIHQWPATLVQPVGSPLSLECTVEGTSNPNLYWYRQAAGRGLQLLFYSVGIGQISSEVPQNLSASRPQDRQFILSSKKLLLSDSGFYLCAWSITAYEQYFGPGTRLTVT.

A few counts support this clone. The rearrangement links TRBV9 to TRBJ2-2; D not certain. This CDR3 contains 13 residues. Germline CDR1 reads SGDLS; CDR2 reads YYNGEE. Trimming cost V 3 bases and J 3 bases, with 6 bases left between them. The CDR3 bases are TGTGCCAGCAGCGCGTTCTACACCGGGGAGCTGTTTTTT. Its translation: CASSAFYTGELFF.

This chain connects TRBV4-3 to TRBJ1-3; no clear D. The CDR3 has 14 residues. Germline assignment: CDR1 LGHNA and CDR2 YSLEER. V was cut by 0 bases and J by 8 bases, with 11 bases left in between. CDR3 residues: CASSQDGGKDTIYF. In DNA form, the CDR3 reads TGCGCCAGCAGCCAAGATGGAGGGAAGGACACCATATATTTT.

This chain links TRBV7-9 with TRBJ2-1; D not certain. Between the trimmed V and J ends, which lost 1 base and 7 bases, there was a span of 5 bases. CDR3 length equals 12 residues. Per the germline V gene, CDR1 is SEHNR and CDR2 is FQNEAQ (reference sequence). CDR3 DNA: TGTGCCAGCAGCTTAGTATGGAATGAGCAGTTCTTC. It specifies CASSLVWNEQFF. The full variable domain, completed using reference TRBV7-9 and TRBJ2-1, is DTGVSQNPRHKITKRGQNVTFRCDPISEHNRLYWYRQTLGQGPEFLTYFQNEAQLEKSRLLSDRFSAERPKGSFSTLEIQRTEQGDSAMYLCASSLVWNEQFFGPGTRLTVL.

The rearrangement joins TRBV16 to TRBJ2-7, with D uncertain. Germline V gene data show CDR1 as KGHSY and CDR2 as FQNENV. The CDR3 sequence is 15 residues long. The germline V and J ends were trimmed by 0 bases and 0 bases, with 9 bases remaining between them. The chain's CDR3 is CASSQSASLSYEQYF. Here the CDR3 DNA reads TGTGCCAGCAGCCAATCAGCCTCCCTCTCCTACGAGCAGTACTTC.